This T cell receptor beta chain appears in the sequencing data of a study of blood T cell repertoires in COVID-19. As processed by the authors: Quantification of nucleated cells was approximated via reference gene primer amplification. The assay was immunoSEQ multiplex PCR, and TCRdb's table has in-frame clones only and misses some. V and J calls plus clone size are reproduced from that table; the DNA served to infer D and trimming. The data contain about 98,000 clones, 84% of them seen just once; the ten biggest clones take up about 10%. Trimming shortened V by 0 bases and J by 2 bases, and 13 bases separated the two germline ends. CDR1 and CDR2 (germline): MGHRA, YSYEKL. The CDR3 length is 17 residues.

This sequence was found in a man aged 35-49 years with active or convalescent COVID-19. Source material: peripheral blood. The chain couples TRBV4-1 to TRBJ1-4; the D is unclear. The CDR3 nucleotides are TGCGCCAGCAGCCAAGATGAATGGAGGACCACTAATGAAAAACTGTTTTTT. This codes for CASSQDEWRTTNEKLFF.